This T cell receptor beta chain came from a study of identical twins. The V gene lost 8 bases and the J gene lost 4 bases, with 23 bases spanning the gap. This CDR3 region has 17 residues. Study-level findings and limits: There were fewer insertions in abundant cord blood beta clonotypes, but memory repertoires showed no such pattern.

Concerning this clonotype: Antigen unknown.

One entry per CDR3 protein, called by TCRdb with MiXCR from the 5' RACE reads. The sample yields hundreds of thousands of distinct CDR3 sequences, around 12% seen once. The sample also formed part of further work on yellow fever vaccine responses in identical twins. That work adds: It has been reported that, in twins, the vaccine T cell response seemed partly convergent and partly personalized.

Sample: PBMCs. This clonotype originated in a woman between 18 and 29 years old in good health. The chain is built from TRBV12-3 or TRBV12-4 and TRBJ2-2; D tentatively reads TRBD1 or TRBD2 (5 bases each). The chain's CDR3 is CASANYRDAPGTGELFF. DNA for the CDR3: TGTGCCAGCGCGAATTACCGGGACGCTCCGGGCACCGGGGAGCTGTTTTTT.